Below, 18 T cell receptor beta chains from the same sample are listed, as sequenced in a study of shared clonotypes between healthy human individuals. Libraries were prepared by immunoSEQ multiplex PCR; TCRdb keeps only in-frame clonotypes and omits some of them. This repertoire shows 950,000 to 1,100,000 clones, under 80% found once; its top ten account for around 1.5%. The sequenced sample was memory CD4+ T cells sorted from blood. As for subset: CD45RA-negative fraction. The source is a man aged 18-30 years in good health.

The chain joins TRBV6-1 to TRBJ2-5, with 8 bases aligning to TRBD2. The CDR3 loop spans 15 amino acids. The germline CDR1 and CDR2 sequences are MNHNS and SASEGT. V dropped 7 bases and J dropped 5; count of bases not matched to a gene: 12. The CDR3 region is CASIFSGGAFETQYF. In DNA, the CDR3 is TGTGCCAGCATCTTCTCCGGGGGGGCGTTTGAGACCCAGTACTTC.

The chain combines TRBV7-9 with TRBJ2-7; D may correspond to TRBD1 or TRBD2 (5 bases each). The CDR3 loop spans 15 amino acids. CDR1 and CDR2 (germline): SEHNR, FQNEAQ (reference sequence). V was pared by 2 bases and J by 4 bases, with 15 bases between. The chain's CDR3 is CASSLPGAGQYEQYF. The CDR3 region has the DNA TGTGCCAGCAGCTTACCCGGGGCCGGGCAGTACGAGCAGTACTTC.

Comment on this clone: This CDR3 is also generated by other DNA sequences in the sample. The CDR3 DNA is TGTGCCAGCAGCGTAGATAGCGGGAGCTACAATGAGCAGTTCTTC. Translation gives CASSVDSGSYNEQFF. The chain is built from TRBV9 and TRBJ2-1; TRBD2 aligns across 9 bases. The V and J ends lost 0 bases and 3 bases, in that order; junction bases with no gene match: 1. From germline, CDR1 is SGDLS and CDR2 YYNGEE. This CDR3 contains 15 residues.

CDR3 sequence reads: CSVEEQGSRSYEQYF. CDR3 nucleotide sequence: TGCAGCGTTGAAGAACAGGGTAGTCGGTCCTACGAGCAGTACTTC. The rearrangement links TRBV29-1 to TRBJ2-7; the D gene is possibly TRBD1 (6 bases). The CDR3 is made up of 15 amino acids. Germline V CDR1 and CDR2: SQVTM, ANQGSEA. Trimming left V 0 bases short and J 1 base short, with 13 bases between.

A note on this clone: The sample has other DNA sequences that encode this CDR3 too. The J gene is TRBJ1-2, the V gene TRBV4-3, with 9 bases fitting TRBD1. The CDR3 is made up of 16 amino acids. The V segment lost 1 base and the J segment 4 bases; nucleotides outside the gene matches: 7. Germline values: CDR1 LGHNA, CDR2 YSLEER. The CDR3 DNA is TGCGCCAGCAGCCAAGCACCGGGGACAGGGCTCTATGGCTACACCTTC. It yields the protein CASSQAPGTGLYGYTF.

The V call is TRBV5-1, the J call TRBJ2-1; D unclear. The CDR3 runs to 16 residues. Germline lookup yields CDR1 SGHRS and CDR2 YFSETQ. V lost 2 bases, J lost 0 bases, and 12 bases lay in between. In DNA, the CDR3 is TGCGCCAGCAGCTTTGAAGGTCAGAGCTCCTACAATGAGCAGTTCTTC. Encoded protein: CASSFEGQSSYNEQFF.

This rearrangement joins TRBV7-6 to TRBJ2-2; no reliable D call. V dropped 2 bases and J dropped 4 bases, with 14 bases sitting between them. The CDR3 contains 16 residues. CDR1 SGHVS and CDR2 FNYEAQ come from the germline V gene. CDR3 bases: TGTGCCAGCAGCTTAAGGGCAGCTCGAGGCACCGGGGAGCTGTTTTTT. Its protein is CASSLRAARGTGELFF.

The V and J genes are TRBV5-1 and TRBJ2-1; 8 bases line up with TRBD2. The CDR3 spans 11 residues. The germline gives CDR1 SGHRS, CDR2 YFSETQ. The junction had 5 bases not matched to a gene; V was cut back by 4 bases and J by 14 bases. CDR3 sequence: CASSTGTREFF. CDR3 DNA: TGCGCCAGCAGCACCGGGACTAGGGAGTTCTTC. The full variable domain, completed using reference TRBV5-1 and TRBJ2-1, is KAGVTQTPRYLIKTRGQQVTLSCSPISGHRSVSWYQQTPGQGLQFLFEYFSETQRNKGNFPGRFSGRQFSNSRSEMNVSTLELGDSALYLCASSTGTREFFGPGTRLTVL.

V usage is TRBV27 and J usage is TRBJ2-5; D is unclear. This CDR3 has 15 residues. V was shortened by 5 bases and J by 4 bases, with 17 bases between the two germline ends. The V gene's germline CDR1 is MNHEY and CDR2 SMNVEV (reference sequence). CDR3 region: CASSPQRVYRETQYF. DNA for the CDR3: TGTGCCAGCAGTCCCCAAAGGGTTTACCGAGAGACCCAGTACTTC.

The chain is built from TRBV14 and TRBJ2-3, with D uncertain. This CDR3 comprises 13 residues. Germline V gene data show CDR1 as SGHDN and CDR2 as FVKESK. V was trimmed by 1 base and J by 5 bases, leaving 7 bases between them. The CDR3 nucleotides are TGTGCCAGCAGCCAAGGGGCTGTAGATACGCAGTATTTT. Translating gives CASSQGAVDTQYF. The full variable domain, with the rest looked up from reference TRBV14 and TRBJ2-3, is EAGVTQFPSHSVIEKGQTVTLRCDPISGHDNLYWYRRVMGKEIKFLLHFVKESKQDESGMPNNRFLAERTGGTYSTLKVQPAELEDSGVYFCASSQGAVDTQYFGPGTRLTVL.

The genes are TRBV5-1 and TRBJ2-6; no firm D call. Trimming cost V 3 bases and J 0 bases, with 7 bases left between them. CDR3 length: 15 amino acids. Germline lookup yields CDR1 SGHRS and CDR2 YFSETQ. The chain's CDR3 is CASSSTGSGANVLTF. The CDR3 nucleotides are TGCGCCAGCAGCTCTACCGGCTCTGGGGCCAACGTCCTGACTTTC.

This clone was observed once. Other nucleotide sequences in the sample specify the same CDR3. The rearrangement joins TRBV6-5 to TRBJ2-5; D gene unclear. Trimming left V 0 bases short and J 2 bases short, with 7 bases between. The CDR3 contains 14 residues. Germline V gives CDR1 MNHEY, CDR2 SVGAGI. CDR3 in amino acids: CASSYSALQETQYF. As DNA, the CDR3 is TGTGCCAGCAGTTACTCCGCCCTACAAGAGACCCAGTACTTC.

This rearrangement joins TRBV14 to TRBJ2-7; the match to TRBD2 covers 13 bases. There are 13 residues in the CDR3. From germline, CDR1 is SGHDN and CDR2 FVKESK. The J segment lost 12 bases and the V segment lost 4 bases, leaving 6 bases of the junction unmatched. Here the CDR3 DNA reads TGTGCCAGCAGCCCGTGGACTAGCGGGGGACGGTACTTC. Protein: CASSPWTSGGRYF.

The genes are TRBV5-8 and TRBJ2-7; no clear D gene. The ends were cut back, 0 bases at V and 9 bases at J, with 7 bases in the middle. This CDR3 has 11 amino acids. Germline CDR1 is SGHTS and CDR2 is YDEGEE. The CDR3 protein is CASSLEVWQYF. For the CDR3, the DNA is TGTGCCAGCAGCTTGGAAGTATGGCAGTACTTC.

The V call is TRBV19, the J call TRBJ2-4; a possible D gene is TRBD2 (6 bases). The germline V and J ends were trimmed by 6 bases and 2 bases, with 14 bases remaining between them. The CDR3 has 15 residues. The germline gives CDR1 LNHDA, CDR2 SQIVND (reference sequence). The CDR3 protein is CASSIVGGSKNIQYF. Here the CDR3 DNA reads TGTGCCAGTAGCATCGTCGGGGGATCCAAAAACATTCAGTACTTC.

This clone has just one count. In DNA, the CDR3 is TGTGCCAGCAGTGTACAGGGACGCACAGATACGCAGTATTTT. Residues: CASSVQGRTDTQYF. V and J are TRBV2 and TRBJ2-3, with D perhaps TRBD1 (6 bases). V lost 4 bases, J lost 1 base, and 9 bases lay in between. Germline V gives CDR1 SNHLY, CDR2 FYNNEI. The CDR3 is 14 amino acids.

The chain joins TRBV12-5 to TRBJ2-5, with TRBD1 identical over 8 bases. Germline trimming cut 1 base from V and 7 bases from J; bases unmatched to any gene: 11. CDR1 and CDR2 (germline): LGHNT, FRNRAP. The CDR3 runs 16 residues. The chain's CDR3 is CASGLGTGTSWGTQYF. In nucleotides, the CDR3 is TGTGCTAGTGGTTTGGGGACAGGGACCTCTTGGGGGACCCAGTACTTC.

The chain joins TRBV18 to TRBJ2-7; 12 nucleotides agree with TRBD2. V dropped 0 bases and J dropped 6; count of bases not matched to a gene: 3. The germline V gene has CDR1 KGHSH and CDR2 LQKENI. This CDR3 is built from 15 residues. The DNA of the CDR3 is TGTGCCAGCTCACCACCAAAGACTAGCGGGAGCGAGCAGTACTTC. Translation: CASSPPKTSGSEQYF. The whole variable domain, filled in from reference TRBV18 and TRBJ2-7, reads NAGVMQNPRHLVRRRGQEARLRCSPMKGHSHVYWYRQLPEEGLKFMVYLQKENIIDESGMPKERFSAEFPKEGPSILRIQQVVRGDSAAYFCASSPPKTSGSEQYFGPGTRLTVT.